Given below is one T cell receptor (beta chain) in context. The entry originates in a study of cytomegalovirus exposure and HLA in healthy donors. The PCR had 60 Vbeta and 13 Jbeta primers. Sequenced by immunoSEQ multiplex PCR; TCRdb stores in-frame clones only, minus some. The profile shows approximately 100,000 clones, 85% of them singletons. The CDR3 has 14 residues. Germline CDR1 reads SGHRS; CDR2 reads YFSETQ. The V and J ends lost 4 bases and 1 base respectively, with 12 bases between them. The gene calls are TRBV5-1 and TRBJ2-7; D unclear. This TCR derives from a man between 40 and 49 years old in good health and CMV-seropositive. The sequenced sample was PBMCs. The CDR3, as DNA: TGCGCCAGCAGCCTAGGTCCCGCATCCTACGAGCAGTACTTC. Its protein is CASSLGPASYEQYF.